Listed here are 8 T cell receptor beta chains from one sample, sequenced in a study of vaccination and CD4 T cells after COVID-19. The treatment here: approximately nine-day PBMC culture with coronavirus spike peptide pools or control peptides (ViraFEST assay). The unexposed donor's CD4+ T cells were collected before the COVID-19 pandemic (2011-2018). Cultured CD4+ T-cell DNA underwent Oncomine TCR Beta short-read sequencing. Researchers extracted genomic DNA from CD4+ T cells that had been cultured. TCRdb re-analysed the PCR reads in MiXCR, keeping a single row per CDR3 protein. The table includes 8,500 to 9,500 distinct CDR3 sequences, roughly a third detected once. No cognate antigen is known for these TCRs. Sequencing was done on a sample of CD4+ T cells from blood, cultured in vitro. Receptors originate from a human donor in good health.

V is TRBV6-1 and J is TRBJ2-2; TRBD2 agrees at 11 bases. Per the germline V gene, CDR1 is MNHNS and CDR2 is SASEGT. V was clipped by 7 bases and J by 6 bases; unmatched bases: 4. This CDR3 is built from 14 residues. The CDR3 bases are TGTGCCAGCACCTCTAGCGGGAGGCCCGGGGAGCTGTTTTTT. This encodes CASTSSGRPGELFF.

V is TRBV7-2 and J is TRBJ2-7; D is uncertain. Germline assignment: CDR1 SGHTA and CDR2 FQGNSA. There are 12 residues in the CDR3. With 5 bases removed from V and 3 bases from J, the gap between germline ends came to 8 bases. The CDR3 DNA is TGTGCCAGCAGCGTCATTTACTACGAGCAGTACTTC. Translating it yields CASSVIYYEQYF.

The chain recombines TRBV10-3 with TRBJ2-3; TRBD2 matches 10 bases. V shed 0 bases, J shed 2 bases, and the junction held 17 bases outside the gene matches. Germline V gene lookup returns CDR1 ENHRY and CDR2 SYGVKD. This CDR3 comprises 21 residues. The CDR3 loop reads CAISESSRWLAGVGLTDTQYF. CDR3 nucleotide sequence: TGTGCCATCAGTGAGTCGAGTAGGTGGCTAGCGGGAGTCGGTCTCACAGATACGCAGTATTTT.

V and J are TRBV28 and TRBJ1-1; weak D call: TRBD1 (6 bases). This CDR3 is 16 amino acids long. The germline CDR1 and CDR2 sequences are MDHEN and SYDVKM. V lost 4 bases to trimming and J lost 1 base, with 16 bases between them. The CDR3 here is CASSSRWGQGNTEAFF. The CDR3 bases are TGTGCCAGCAGTTCCCGATGGGGGCAGGGGAACACTGAAGCTTTCTTT. Looking up the rest from reference TRBV28 and TRBJ1-1 gives the full variable domain: DVKVTQSSRYLVKRTGEKVFLECVQDMDHENMFWYRQDPGLGLRLIYFSYDVKMKEKGDIPEGYSVSREKKERFSLILESASTNQTSMYLCASSSRWGQGNTEAFFGQGTRLTVV.

The CDR3 coding sequence is TGCAGTGCCGGGACGCCTTACGAGCAGTACTTC. This translates into CSAGTPYEQYF. V gene TRBV20-1 combines with J gene TRBJ2-7, with D possibly being TRBD1 or TRBD2 (5 bases each). Looked up from germline, CDR1 is DFQATT and CDR2 is SNEGSKA (reference sequence). The length of the CDR3 is 11 residues. Deletions cut 6 bases from V and 4 bases from J, with 10 bases between.

The chain couples TRBV7-3 to TRBJ2-1; possible D gene TRBD2, 5 bases. CDR3 length: 14 amino acids. V was trimmed by 5 bases and J by 5 bases, leaving 13 bases between them. CDR1 and CDR2 from the germline V gene are SGHTA and FQGTGA. The CDR3 loop reads CASSRGAANNEQFF. The DNA for the CDR3 is TGTGCCAGCAGCAGAGGAGCGGCTAACAATGAGCAGTTCTTC.

The sample holds a few counts of this clonotype. This chain links TRBV2 with TRBJ1-2, with unresolved D. V was clipped by 1 base and J by 4 bases, with 4 bases between them. The CDR3 covers 12 residues. Germline CDR1 and CDR2: SNHLY and FYNNEI. The CDR3 here is CASSEGFYGYTF. In DNA, the CDR3 is TGTGCCAGCAGTGAAGGATTCTATGGCTACACCTTC.

This clonotype was found a few times. V usage is TRBV27 and J usage is TRBJ2-5; 12 bases agree with TRBD2. Trimming removed 0 bases from V and 7 bases from J; junction bases left unmatched: 12. The CDR3 extends over 18 amino acids. In germline, CDR1 is MNHEY, CDR2 SMNVEV (reference sequence). CDR3 sequence (DNA): TGTGCCAGCAGTTTATCTGCTAGCGGGAGGGCCGTTATGAGGACCCAGTACTTC. Its translation is CASSLSASGRAVMRTQYF.